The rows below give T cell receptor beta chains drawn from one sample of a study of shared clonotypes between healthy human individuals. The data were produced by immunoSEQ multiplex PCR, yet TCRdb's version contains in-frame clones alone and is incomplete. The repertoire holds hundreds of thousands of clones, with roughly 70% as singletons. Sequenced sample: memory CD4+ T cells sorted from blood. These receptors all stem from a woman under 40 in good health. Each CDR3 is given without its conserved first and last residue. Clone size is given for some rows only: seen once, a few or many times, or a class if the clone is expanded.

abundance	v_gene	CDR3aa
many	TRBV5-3	ARSQGSQY
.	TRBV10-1	ASTLYGTGVPDTQY
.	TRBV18	ASSPLPGDTQY
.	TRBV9	ASSVGGNQETQY
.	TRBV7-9	ASSLAQGLTHEQY
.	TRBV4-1	ASSQVGLETQY
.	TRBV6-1	ASSVSPSVKVTNEQF
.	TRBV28	ASSGMGQGPLNTEAF
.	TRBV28	ASSWDSNQPQH
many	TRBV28	ASSSGTSPRGEQY
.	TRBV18	ASSPGLDRYNEQF
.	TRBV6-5	ASSYHLGGGSYEQY
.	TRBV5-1	ASSRDSSSYNEQF
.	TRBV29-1	SVPPTSGSRETQY
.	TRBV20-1	SARAGGYT
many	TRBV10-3	AISRQDTYEQY
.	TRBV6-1	ASSEGLAGGPRDTQY
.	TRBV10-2	ASKRLADTGELF
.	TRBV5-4	ASSLDWGGYT
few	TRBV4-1	ASSLGSGGYGYT
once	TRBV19	ASKVTGGSGTGELF
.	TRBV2	ASSEMVSHEQY
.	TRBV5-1	ASSNRQGYGYT
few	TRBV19	ASNPGQGLNQPQH
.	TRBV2	ASRAPGRYTEAF